Below, 21 T cell receptor beta chains from the same sample are listed, as sequenced in a study of T cells in Graves' hyperthyroidism and ophthalmopathy. Regions amplified from RNA transcripts were the TCR beta CDR3 regions. The HTBI primer set drove a first-round RT-PCR of the TCR CDR3. TCRdb itself ran the multiplex PCR reads through MiXCR, one entry per CDR3 protein. The sample has roughly 420,000 distinct CDR3 sequences, around 15% seen once. Source material: blood. The origin of the receptors is a woman between 18 and 30 years old with Graves' hyperthyroidism.

The V call is TRBV4-1, the J call TRBJ1-1; possible D gene TRBD1, 6 bases. V lost 3 bases and J 7 bases, leaving 12 bases between the germline ends. The length of the CDR3 is 13 residues. In germline, CDR1 is MGHRA, CDR2 YSYEKL. Here the CDR3 reads CASSHIGGGEAFF. The DNA for the CDR3 is TGCGCCAGCAGCCATATAGGGGGAGGTGAAGCTTTCTTT.

The V and J genes are TRBV7-8 and TRBJ2-1; the match to TRBD2 covers 13 bases. This CDR3 comprises 16 residues. Germline assignment: CDR1 SGHVS and CDR2 FQNEAQ. The J segment lost 15 bases and the V segment lost 5 bases, leaving 16 bases of the junction unmatched. CDR3 DNA: TGTGCCAGCAGCCAAGCCCGACTAGCGGGAGGAGGTTATTGGTTCTTC. Encoded protein: CASSQARLAGGGYWFF.

This clonotype was detected only a few times. V and J are TRBV25-1 and TRBJ2-5; 8 positions match TRBD2. The CDR3 sequence is 16 residues long. Looked up from germline, CDR1 is MGHDK and CDR2 is SYGVNS. After removal of 1 base from V and 4 bases from J, the junction contained 8 bases not matched to a gene. The CDR3 is CASSESGGWSVETQYF. In DNA, the CDR3 is TGTGCCAGCAGTGAATCGGGAGGGTGGTCAGTAGAGACCCAGTACTTC. Full variable domain (rest looked up from reference TRBV25-1 and TRBJ2-5): EADIYQTPRYLVIGTGKKITLECSQTMGHDKMYWYQQDPGMELHLIHYSYGVNSTEKGDLSSESTVSRIRTEHFPLTLESARPSHTSQYLCASSESGGWSVETQYFGPGTRLLVL.

This clonotype was recorded many times. The chain uses TRBV28 and TRBJ2-4; D is perhaps TRBD1 (6 bases). CDR1 is MDHEN and CDR2 is SYDVKM in the germline V gene. Trimming took 5 bases from V and 6 from J, leaving 14 bases between them. The CDR3 is made up of 14 amino acids. The CDR3 sequence is CASSPAGTRNIQYF. The CDR3 region has the DNA TGTGCCAGCAGTCCGGCCGGGACAAGAAACATTCAGTACTTC.

The chain joins TRBV12-3 or TRBV12-4 to TRBJ2-5, with 9 bases identical to TRBD1. V shed 0 bases and J 1 base; nucleotides not matched to a gene: 9. This CDR3 is 18 amino acids long. In DNA, the CDR3 is TGTGCCAGCAGTTTAGCTCCTTCGGGACAGGGCCCCCAAGAGACCCAGTACTTC. Translated: CASSLAPSGQGPQETQYF.

This clonotype was detected many times. This chain uses TRBV12-3 or TRBV12-4 with TRBJ2-3; a possible D gene is TRBD1 (6 bases). The germline V and J ends were trimmed by 0 bases and 3 bases, with 16 bases remaining between them. The CDR3 totals 17 residues. The CDR3 coding sequence is TGTGCCAGCAGTTTAGCTTTGGGGGCCGAAGGTACAGATACGCAGTATTTT. Its translation is CASSLALGAEGTDTQYF.

Notes on this clonotype: This sequence may be a read error, since a much larger clone differs from it by one base. The genes are TRBV28 and TRBJ2-1; D is unresolved. Germline V gene sequence: CDR1 MDHEN, CDR2 SYDVKM. The CDR3 is 13 residues long. Here the CDR3 reads CTSSPPGRNEQFF. In nucleotides, the CDR3 is TGTACCAGCAGTCCACCTGGGCGCAATGAGCAGTTCTTC. The full variable domain, rest sourced from reference TRBV28 and TRBJ2-1, is DVKVTQSSRYLVKRTGEKVFLECVQDMDHENMFWYRQDPGLGLRLIYFSYDVKMKEKGDIPEGYSVSREKKERFSLILESASTNQTSMYLCTSSPPGRNEQFFGPGTRLTVL.

This clonotype has ten or more counts. The V call is TRBV20-1, the J call TRBJ2-1; either TRBD1 or TRBD2 may fit D (5 bases each). Trimming took off 0 bases at V and 8 bases at J, with 17 bases between the two ends. This CDR3 is built from 15 residues. Germline V gives CDR1 DFQATT, CDR2 SNEGSKA (reference sequence). The CDR3 DNA reads as TGCAGTGCTAGAGATATAGTGTGGGGGTTGTATGAGCAGTTCTTC. Residues: CSARDIVWGLYEQFF.

The chain carries TRBV12-5 and TRBJ2-5; D gene unclear. The V end was cut by 5 bases, the J end by 5 bases, with 9 bases between. This CDR3 is 12 amino acids long. The germline V gene encodes CDR1 LGHNT and CDR2 FRNRAP. The CDR3 DNA sequence: TGTGCTAGTGGTCCTACGAGGGAGACCCAGTACTTC. Protein product: CASGPTRETQYF. The full variable domain, completed using reference TRBV12-5 and TRBJ2-5, is DARVTQTPRHKVTEMGQEVTMRCQPILGHNTVFWYRQTMMQGLELLAYFRNRAPLDDSGMPKDRFSAEMPDATLATLKIQPSEPRDSAVYFCASGPTRETQYFGPGTRLLVL.

The rearrangement uses TRBV7-9 and TRBJ1-1, with 9 bases fitting TRBD1. The CDR3 has 15 residues. Trimming removed 2 bases from V and 3 bases from J; junction bases left unmatched: 4. Germline CDR1 SEHNR, CDR2 FQNEAQ (reference sequence). Here the CDR3 DNA reads TGTGCCAGCAGCTTATACGGACAGGGGTACACTGAAGCTTTCTTT. Its protein product is CASSLYGQGYTEAFF.

This clonotype has more than one count but fewer than ten. The chain combines TRBV16 with TRBJ1-1; possible D gene TRBD1, 5 bases. Trimming removed 0 bases at V and 10 bases at J, with 18 bases between. Germline V gene lookup returns CDR1 KGHSY and CDR2 FQNENV. The CDR3 covers 15 residues. The CDR3 here is CASSQSRGTVLTAFF. The CDR3 DNA reads TGTGCCAGCAGCCAATCCCGGGGGACGGTTCTTACAGCTTTCTTT.

This chain links TRBV13 with TRBJ2-3; D might be TRBD1 or TRBD2, each matching 6 bases. Deletions cut 0 bases from V and 5 bases from J, with 9 bases between. CDR1 is PRHDT and CDR2 is FYEKMQ in the germline V gene (reference sequence). The CDR3 has 14 residues. The CDR3 loop reads CASSLGGGRDTQYF. Written as DNA, the CDR3 is TGTGCCAGCAGCTTAGGAGGGGGGCGAGATACGCAGTATTTT.

This clonotype was seen repeatedly, ten times or more. This chain joins TRBV9 and TRBJ2-7; no reliable D call. Germline V gene data show CDR1 as SGDLS and CDR2 as YYNGEE. The V and J ends lost 0 bases and 1 base respectively, with 5 bases between them. The CDR3 runs 13 residues. The CDR3 DNA reads TGTGCCAGCAGCGTAGGAGAGTCCTACGAGCAGTACTTC. It specifies CASSVGESYEQYF.

This clonotype has ten or more counts. The V gene is TRBV30, the J gene TRBJ1-1; 9 nucleotides line up with TRBD1. Germline lookup yields CDR1 GTSNPN and CDR2 SVGIG (reference sequence). This CDR3 is built from 13 residues. With 5 bases clipped from V and 0 bases from J, the junction kept 1 base outside the gene matches. CDR3 in amino acids: CAWGTGMNTEAFF. CDR3 in DNA: TGTGCCTGGGGGACAGGGATGAACACTGAAGCTTTCTTT.

This clonotype was seen more than once but under ten times. V and J are TRBV30 and TRBJ1-1; no clear D gene. The CDR3 has 12 residues. V was pared by 6 bases and J by 2 bases, with 10 bases between. Germline V gene sequence: CDR1 GTSNPN, CDR2 SVGIG (reference sequence). The DNA of the CDR3 is TGTGCCTGCATATTCTTAAACACTGAAGCTTTCTTT. The encoded protein is CACIFLNTEAFF.

This clonotype came up many times. The rearrangement joins TRBV20-1 to TRBJ2-1; D is perhaps TRBD1 (6 bases). Germline CDR1 is DFQATT and CDR2 is SNEGSKA (reference sequence). The CDR3 is 17 residues long. V shed 0 bases and J shed 0 bases, with 15 bases lying between them. The CDR3, as DNA: TGCAGTGCTAGAGATGCTGGACAGTTCAGCTCCTACAATGAGCAGTTCTTC. Translation gives CSARDAGQFSSYNEQFF.

This rearrangement joins TRBV7-9 to TRBJ2-7, with 7 bases matching TRBD1. CDR3 length: 15 amino acids. Germline V CDR1 and CDR2: SEHNR, FQNEAQ (reference sequence). V shed 5 bases, J shed 6 bases, and the junction held 13 bases outside the gene matches. CDR3 bases: TGTGCCAGCAGCCCAAGGGGGCCCCTTAACGGCGAGCAGTACTTC. It yields the protein CASSPRGPLNGEQYF.

V usage is TRBV5-6 and J usage is TRBJ1-4, with 8 bases matching TRBD1. CDR3 length: 17 residues. Trimming took 1 base from V and 8 from J; bases not matched to a gene: 13. Germline lookup yields CDR1 SGHDT and CDR2 YYEEEE. The CDR3 spells CASSLTRTGSGREKLFF. As DNA, the CDR3 is TGTGCCAGCAGCTTGACCAGGACAGGGTCGGGGCGGGAAAAACTGTTTTTT.

This clonotype was seen a handful of times. The chain links TRBV29-1 to TRBJ2-3; 11 nucleotides align to TRBD2. The CDR3 spans 14 residues. Trimming took 5 bases from V and 2 from J; bases not matched to a gene: 3. Germline CDR1 reads SQVTM; CDR2 reads ANQGSEA. The CDR3 spells CSVRLAGFTDTQYF. The CDR3 DNA is TGCAGCGTTAGACTAGCGGGGTTCACAGATACGCAGTATTTT.

This clonotype was observed at least ten times. V is TRBV6-1 and J is TRBJ2-7; 9 nucleotides line up with TRBD1. The ends lost 7 bases at V and 2 bases at J; junction bases unmatched: 15. The germline CDR1 and CDR2 sequences are MNHNS and SASEGT. The CDR3 length is 17 residues. The CDR3: CASIQRDRGKKPYEQYF. The CDR3 DNA follows: TGTGCCAGCATACAACGAGACAGGGGGAAAAAACCCTACGAGCAGTACTTC.

This clonotype was found many times. The chain recombines TRBV28 with TRBJ1-2; D is undetermined. Germline V gives CDR1 MDHEN, CDR2 SYDVKM. The CDR3 is 14 amino acids. V was clipped by 2 bases and J by 5 bases, with 12 bases between them. CDR3 protein: CASSLNAEYYGYTF. The CDR3 coding sequence is TGTGCCAGCAGTTTAAATGCGGAATATTATGGCTACACCTTC.